This TCR beta chain is from a study of radiation and T cells in renal cell carcinoma. The protocol was immunoSEQ multiplex PCR, while the TCRdb copy is restricted to in-frame clones and leaves out a portion. Of about 49,000 clones listed, more than 80% were seen once; the top ten hold around 30%. This CDR3 spans 16 amino acids. Trimming took 0 bases from V and 8 from J, leaving 17 bases between them. Per the germline V gene, CDR1 is MNHEY and CDR2 is SVGAGI. The time point: blood 2 weeks post-SBRT. Treatment defined: 15 Gy SBRT to primary tumor, nephrectomy 4 weeks later. The chain joins TRBV6-5 to TRBJ1-5; tentative D call: TRBD1 (6 bases). This TCR came from a woman aged 70-85 years with renal cell carcinoma. The sequencing used blood, collected from a patient whose treatment included radiotherapy and nephrectomy. As DNA, the CDR3 is TGTGCCAGCAGTTACTCGGGCAGGAGGGGGGGGGAGCCCCAGCATTTT. Translating gives CASSYSGRRGGEPQHF.